The 21 T cell receptor beta chains below were found in one sample sequenced in a study of T-cell reconstitution after alpha-beta-depleted transplantation in children. The TCRbeta library incorporated unique molecular identifiers. TCRdb analysed the PCR reads with MiXCR anew, one entry per CDR3 protein. Of roughly 570,000 distinct CDR3 sequences in the sample, roughly 30% were seen once. The specimen comprised PBMCs, sampled before TCRalphabeta/CD19-depleted stem cell transplant. The receptors here all came from a boy under two years old with Wiskott-Aldrich syndrome, due to receive a stem cell transplant.

On this clonotype: One base away lies a much larger clone, so this may be a sequencing read error. The genes are TRBV12-3 or TRBV12-4 and TRBJ2-5; 7 positions agree with TRBD2. The CDR3 is made up of 15 amino acids. This chain's CDR3 is CASSSSGQSYQETHF. CDR3 DNA sequence: TGTGCCAGCAGTTCTAGCGGACAATCGTACCAAGAGACCCACTTC.

The chain is built from TRBV29-1 and TRBJ1-2; D unresolved. Looked up from germline, CDR1 is SQVTM and CDR2 is ANQGSEA. The germline V and J ends were trimmed by 5 bases and 2 bases, with 21 bases remaining between them. The CDR3 is made up of 16 amino acids. CDR3 in amino acids: CSVLTGSAGLNYGYTF. In DNA, the CDR3 is TGCAGCGTTCTTACGGGCTCGGCCGGACTCAACTATGGCTACACCTTC.

The rearrangement links TRBV12-5 to TRBJ2-1; no clear D. V shed 2 bases and J shed 7 bases, with 0 bases lying between them. The CDR3 runs 10 residues. Looked up from germline, CDR1 is LGHNT and CDR2 is FRNRAP. The CDR3 DNA follows: TGTGCTAGTGGTTTGAATGAGCAGTTCTTC. Translating it yields CASGLNEQFF.

This clonotype was detected only a few times. This sequence joins TRBV25-1 and TRBJ2-1, with D perhaps matching TRBD2 (6 bases). V was pared by 7 bases and J by 2 bases, with 12 bases between. CDR3 length: 14 amino acids. Germline V CDR1 and CDR2: MGHDK, SYGVNS. Here the CDR3 DNA reads TGTGCCAGCACGTCGGCGGGACCCTACAATGAGCAGTTCTTC. Translating gives CASTSAGPYNEQFF.

The genes are TRBV9 and TRBJ2-1; D remains unclear. Germline-derived CDR1 and CDR2 are SGDLS and YYNGEE. The ends were cut back, 0 bases at V and 4 bases at J, with 14 bases in the middle. This CDR3 contains 16 residues. CDR3 in amino acids: CASSVALLNKYNEQFF. The CDR3 DNA follows: TGTGCCAGCAGCGTAGCCCTACTCAACAAGTACAATGAGCAGTTCTTC.

This clonotype was counted a few times. The rearrangement joins TRBV5-1 to TRBJ2-7, with 8 bases aligning to TRBD1. Germline-derived CDR1 and CDR2 are SGHRS and YFSETQ. This CDR3 is 15 amino acids long. V lost 0 bases and J lost 4; bases outside the gene matches: 6. The CDR3 region has the DNA TGCGCCAGCAGCTTGGGACAGGGGTCTTGGTACGAGCAGTACTTC. It encodes CASSLGQGSWYEQYF.

This clonotype has a handful of counts. The genes are TRBV24-1 and TRBJ2-1; 9 nucleotides align to TRBD1. Trimming took 3 bases from V and 4 from J; bases not matched to a gene: 9. CDR3 length: 17 amino acids. Germline CDR1 and CDR2: KGHDR and SFDVKD. The DNA of the CDR3 is TGTGCCACCAGTGATACCACCCGACAGGGGGTTTACAATGAGCAGTTCTTC. Encoded protein: CATSDTTRQGVYNEQFF.

This clonotype has only one observation. The rearrangement links TRBV12-3 or TRBV12-4 to TRBJ2-1; 8 bases align to TRBD2. This CDR3 comprises 18 residues. V lost 2 bases and J lost 10; bases outside the gene matches: 19. The CDR3 spells CASSLNVGRGGRNSEQFF. In nucleotides, the CDR3 is TGTGCCAGCAGTTTAAATGTCGGGAGGGGCGGGAGAAATAGCGAGCAGTTCTTC.

There are a few counts of this clonotype. This chain links TRBV6-1 with TRBJ2-7; D is perhaps TRBD2 (5 bases). Germline V CDR1 and CDR2: MNHNS, SASEGT. The V and J ends lost 2 bases and 2 bases respectively, with 13 bases between them. The CDR3 covers 15 residues. The CDR3 DNA follows: TGTGCCAGCAGTGAACTGCGGGTCAATACCTACGAGCAGTACTTC. Translation gives CASSELRVNTYEQYF.

This clonotype has more than one count but fewer than ten. This chain connects TRBV5-1 to TRBJ2-7, with D possibly matching TRBD1 (5 bases). The ends were cut back, 5 bases at V and 3 bases at J, with 18 bases in the middle. The CDR3 consists of 15 residues. Germline assignment: CDR1 SGHRS and CDR2 YFSETQ. The chain's CDR3 is CASRQTWGGIYEQYF. Written as DNA, the CDR3 is TGCGCCAGCAGACAGACCTGGGGCGGAATCTACGAGCAGTACTTC.

V and J are TRBV7-9 and TRBJ2-1; TRBD2 aligns across 8 bases. Trimming cost V 4 bases and J 14 bases; bases outside gene matches: 13. This CDR3 has 14 residues. The germline CDR1 and CDR2 sequences are SEHNR and FQNEAQ (reference sequence). This CDR3 is CASSSTQAGVDKFF. In DNA, the CDR3 is TGTGCCAGCAGCTCGACACAAGCGGGAGTCGACAAGTTCTTC.

This clonotype was seen only a few times. This chain uses TRBV10-3 with TRBJ2-7; 12 bases align to TRBD1. This CDR3 has 13 residues. The V and J ends lost 6 bases and 7 bases, in that order; junction bases with no gene match: 4. From germline, CDR1 is ENHRY and CDR2 SYGVKD. In DNA form, the CDR3 reads TGTGCCATCAGGGGACAGGGGGCGGGTGAGCAGTACTTC. It codes for CAIRGQGAGEQYF.

This clonotype was found a few times. The chain couples TRBV5-6 to TRBJ2-1, with D perhaps TRBD1 (5 bases). Germline assignment: CDR1 SGHDT and CDR2 YYEEEE. This CDR3 contains 14 residues. Trimming took off 3 bases at V and 7 bases at J, with 14 bases between the two ends. CDR3 bases: TGTGCCAGCAGCTCCCTGGACATGACTAATGAGCAGTTCTTC. It codes for CASSSLDMTNEQFF.

This clonotype showed up many times. J is TRBJ2-1 and V is TRBV5-1; no firm D call. The V and J ends lost 4 bases and 4 bases respectively, with 12 bases between them. The CDR3 extends over 14 amino acids. Germline CDR1 SGHRS, CDR2 YFSETQ. This CDR3 reads CASSARVGYNEQFF. CDR3 sequence (DNA): TGCGCCAGCAGCGCCCGGGTCGGATACAATGAGCAGTTCTTC. Combining the CDR3 with reference TRBV5-1 and TRBJ2-1 gives the whole variable domain KAGVTQTPRYLIKTRGQQVTLSCSPISGHRSVSWYQQTPGQGLQFLFEYFSETQRNKGNFPGRFSGRQFSNSRSEMNVSTLELGDSALYLCASSARVGYNEQFFGPGTRLTVL.

The chain is built from TRBV6-2 or TRBV6-3 and TRBJ2-7; possibly TRBD1 or TRBD2 for D (5 bases each). Trimming pared 6 bases from V and 3 bases from J, leaving 21 bases between. From germline, CDR1 is MNHEY and CDR2 SVGEGT. The CDR3 is 16 amino acids. The CDR3 coding sequence is TGTGCCAGCAGCCGGGGCCAGCTGGACCGATACTACGAGCAGTACTTC. Translation: CASSRGQLDRYYEQYF.

The genes are TRBV10-1 and TRBJ2-5, with TRBD1 identical over 7 bases. The J segment lost 0 bases and the V segment lost 5 bases, leaving 6 bases of the junction unmatched. Germline V CDR1 and CDR2: WNHNN, SYGVQD (reference sequence). This CDR3 contains 15 residues. In DNA, the CDR3 is TGCGCCAGCAGTCTCTGGGACAGCTACCAAGAGACCCAGTACTTC. It codes for CASSLWDSYQETQYF.

The J gene is TRBJ2-7, the V gene TRBV5-1; 8 nucleotides align to TRBD2. CDR1 and CDR2 from the germline V gene are SGHRS and YFSETQ. Trimming at V came to 1 base and at J to 5 bases, leaving 8 bases not matched to a gene. CDR3 length: 15 residues. CDR3 bases: TGCGCCAGCAGCTTGCTTAGGGGACTAGGCGACGAGCAGTACTTC. This sequence encodes CASSLLRGLGDEQYF.

This clonotype appeared a few times. The chain links TRBV5-1 to TRBJ2-3; tentatively, D is TRBD1 or TRBD2 (5 bases each). Germline V gene data show CDR1 as SGHRS and CDR2 as YFSETQ. V dropped 4 bases and J dropped 0 bases, with 12 bases sitting between them. The CDR3 sequence is 15 residues long. The CDR3 DNA reads TGCGCCAGCAGCCAGGGAGCTGTTAGCACAGATACGCAGTATTTT. Translation gives CASSQGAVSTDTQYF.

This chain connects TRBV29-1 to TRBJ2-2, with D hard to call. CDR3 length: 15 amino acids. The germline V gene encodes CDR1 SQVTM and CDR2 ANQGSEA. V gave up 7 bases and J gave up 7 bases, with 22 bases separating them. DNA for the CDR3: TGCAGCGCCTCATTAGGTGCGGTGCCACACGGGGAGCTGTTTTTT. Translated, it gives CSASLGAVPHGELFF.

This clonotype has more than one count but fewer than ten. V and J are TRBV7-8 and TRBJ1-2; D is possibly TRBD1 (5 bases). V was pared by 3 bases and J by 7 bases, with 9 bases between. In germline, CDR1 is SGHVS, CDR2 FQNEAQ. The CDR3 runs 12 residues. The CDR3 DNA sequence: TGTGCCAGCAGCTTTGGGGACGGTGGCTACACCTTC. Translated, it gives CASSFGDGGYTF.

This clonotype was seen a handful of times. The rearrangement joins TRBV11-2 to TRBJ2-2; possible D gene TRBD2, 5 bases. The germline gives CDR1 SGHAT, CDR2 FQNNGV. The CDR3 is 16 residues long. The V end lost 3 bases, the J end lost 0 bases, and 11 bases lay between the germline ends. CDR3 amino acids: CASSFFTRSNTGELFF. DNA of the CDR3: TGTGCCAGCAGCTTTTTTACTAGATCGAACACCGGGGAGCTGTTTTTT.